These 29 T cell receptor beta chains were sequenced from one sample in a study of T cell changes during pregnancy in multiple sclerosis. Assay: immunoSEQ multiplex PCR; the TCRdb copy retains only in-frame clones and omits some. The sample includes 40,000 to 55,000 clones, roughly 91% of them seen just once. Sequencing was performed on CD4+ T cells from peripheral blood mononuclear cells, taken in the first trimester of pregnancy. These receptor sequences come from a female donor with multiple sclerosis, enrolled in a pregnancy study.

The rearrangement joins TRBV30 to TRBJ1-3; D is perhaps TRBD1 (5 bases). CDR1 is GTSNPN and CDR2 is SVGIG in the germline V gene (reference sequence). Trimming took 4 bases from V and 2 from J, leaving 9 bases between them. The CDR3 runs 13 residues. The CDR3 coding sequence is TGTGCCTGGAAGTGGGGGGCTGGAAACACCATATATTTT. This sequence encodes CAWKWGAGNTIYF.

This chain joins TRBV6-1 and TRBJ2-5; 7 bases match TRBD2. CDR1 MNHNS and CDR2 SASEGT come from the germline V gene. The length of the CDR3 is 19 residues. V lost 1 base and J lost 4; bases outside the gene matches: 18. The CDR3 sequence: CASSEVSGVGRARRETQYF. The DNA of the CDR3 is TGTGCCAGCAGTGAAGTCAGTGGGGTAGGGAGGGCCCGGAGAGAGACCCAGTACTTC.

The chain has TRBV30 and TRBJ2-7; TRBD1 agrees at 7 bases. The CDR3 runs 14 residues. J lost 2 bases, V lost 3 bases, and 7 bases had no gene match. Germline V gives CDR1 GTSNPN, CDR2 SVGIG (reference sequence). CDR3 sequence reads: CAWRGGHSPYEQYF. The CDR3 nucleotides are TGTGCCTGGAGAGGGGGCCATAGTCCCTACGAGCAGTACTTC.

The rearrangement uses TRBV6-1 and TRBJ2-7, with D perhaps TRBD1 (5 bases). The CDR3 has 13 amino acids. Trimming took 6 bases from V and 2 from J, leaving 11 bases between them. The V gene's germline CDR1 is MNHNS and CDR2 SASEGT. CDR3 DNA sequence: TGTGCCAGCAGGGTGGGGCAGGCCTACGAGCAGTACTTC. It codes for CASRVGQAYEQYF.

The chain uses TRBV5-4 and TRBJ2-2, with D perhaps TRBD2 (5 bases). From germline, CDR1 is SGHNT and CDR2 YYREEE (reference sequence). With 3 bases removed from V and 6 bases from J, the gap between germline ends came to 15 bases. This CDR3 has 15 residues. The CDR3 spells CASSSPDSGSGELFF. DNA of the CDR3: TGTGCCAGCAGCTCCCCGGACTCTGGTTCCGGGGAGCTGTTTTTT.

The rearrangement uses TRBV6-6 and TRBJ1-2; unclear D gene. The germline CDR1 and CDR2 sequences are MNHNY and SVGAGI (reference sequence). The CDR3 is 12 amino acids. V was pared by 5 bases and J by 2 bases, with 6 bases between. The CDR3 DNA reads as TGTGCCAGCAGTGCAGGCAACTATGGCTACACCTTC. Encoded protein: CASSAGNYGYTF.

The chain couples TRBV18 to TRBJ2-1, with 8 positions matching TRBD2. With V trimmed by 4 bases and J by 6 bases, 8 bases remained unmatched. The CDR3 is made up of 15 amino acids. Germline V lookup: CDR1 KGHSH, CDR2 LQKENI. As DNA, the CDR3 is TGTGCCAGCTCACGACGGGAGGGCCGAGGCAATGAGCAGTTCTTC. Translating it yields CASSRREGRGNEQFF.

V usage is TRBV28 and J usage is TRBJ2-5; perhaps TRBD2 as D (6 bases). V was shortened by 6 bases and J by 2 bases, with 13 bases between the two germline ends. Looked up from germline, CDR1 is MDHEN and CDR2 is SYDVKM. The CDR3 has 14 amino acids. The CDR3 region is CASRPGTFQETQYF. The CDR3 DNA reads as TGTGCCAGCAGACCCGGGACTTTTCAAGAGACCCAGTACTTC. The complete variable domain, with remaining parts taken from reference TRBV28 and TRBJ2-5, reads DVKVTQSSRYLVKRTGEKVFLECVQDMDHENMFWYRQDPGLGLRLIYFSYDVKMKEKGDIPEGYSVSREKKERFSLILESASTNQTSMYLCASRPGTFQETQYFGPGTRLLVL.

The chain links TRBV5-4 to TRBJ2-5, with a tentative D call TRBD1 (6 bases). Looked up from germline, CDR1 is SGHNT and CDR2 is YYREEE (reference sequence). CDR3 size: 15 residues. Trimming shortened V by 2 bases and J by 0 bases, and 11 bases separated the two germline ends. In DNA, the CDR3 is TGTGCCAGCAGCTTCAGTACAGGGAACCAAGAGACCCAGTACTTC. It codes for CASSFSTGNQETQYF.

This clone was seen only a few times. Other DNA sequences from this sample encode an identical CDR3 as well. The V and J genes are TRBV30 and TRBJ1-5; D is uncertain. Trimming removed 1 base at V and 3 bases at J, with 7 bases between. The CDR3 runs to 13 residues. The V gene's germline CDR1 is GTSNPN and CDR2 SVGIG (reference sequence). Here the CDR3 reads CAWSGGDNQPQHF. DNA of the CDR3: TGTGCCTGGAGTGGCGGGGACAATCAGCCCCAGCATTTT.

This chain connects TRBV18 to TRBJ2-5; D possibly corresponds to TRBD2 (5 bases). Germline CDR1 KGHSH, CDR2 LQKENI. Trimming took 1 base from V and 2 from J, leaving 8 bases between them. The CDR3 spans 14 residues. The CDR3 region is CASSPLRVQETQYF. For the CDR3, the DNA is TGTGCCAGCTCACCACTGAGGGTTCAAGAGACCCAGTACTTC.

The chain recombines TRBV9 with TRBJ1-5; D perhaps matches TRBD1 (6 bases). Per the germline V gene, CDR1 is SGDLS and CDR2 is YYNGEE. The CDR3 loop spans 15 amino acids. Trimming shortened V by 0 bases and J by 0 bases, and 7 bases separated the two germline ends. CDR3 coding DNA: TGTGCCAGCAGCGTAGAAGGGGGTAGCAATCAGCCCCAGCATTTT. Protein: CASSVEGGSNQPQHF.

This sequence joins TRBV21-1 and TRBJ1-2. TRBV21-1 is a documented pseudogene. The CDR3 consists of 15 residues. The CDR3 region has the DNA TGTGCCAGCAGCAAAGGTGTCCTTGGGAGTGAGGGCTACACCTTC. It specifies CASSKGVLGSEGYTF.

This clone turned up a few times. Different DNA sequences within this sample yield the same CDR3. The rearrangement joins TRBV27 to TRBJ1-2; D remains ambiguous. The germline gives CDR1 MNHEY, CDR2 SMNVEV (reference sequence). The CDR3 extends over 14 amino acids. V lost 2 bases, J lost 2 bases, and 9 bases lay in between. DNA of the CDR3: TGTGCCAGCAGTTTACGCAGGCAGAACTATGGCTACACCTTC. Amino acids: CASSLRRQNYGYTF.

DNA of the CDR3: TGTGCCAGCAACCCCAACGGAGGGGCCAATACCTACGAGCAGTACTTC. Translation gives CASNPNGGANTYEQYF. The V call is TRBV2, the J call TRBJ2-7; weak D call: TRBD2 (6 bases). The CDR3 runs 16 residues. The V end lost 7 bases, the J end lost 2 bases, and 21 bases lay between the germline ends. Germline V gene sequence: CDR1 SNHLY, CDR2 FYNNEI.

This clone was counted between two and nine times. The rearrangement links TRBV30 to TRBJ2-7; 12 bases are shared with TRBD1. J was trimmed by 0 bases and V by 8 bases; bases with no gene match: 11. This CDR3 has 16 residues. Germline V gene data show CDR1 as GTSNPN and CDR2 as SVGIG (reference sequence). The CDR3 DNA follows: TGTGCCAGCTCCGGGACAGGGGGCCTGAGCTCCTACGAGCAGTACTTC. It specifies CASSGTGGLSSYEQYF.

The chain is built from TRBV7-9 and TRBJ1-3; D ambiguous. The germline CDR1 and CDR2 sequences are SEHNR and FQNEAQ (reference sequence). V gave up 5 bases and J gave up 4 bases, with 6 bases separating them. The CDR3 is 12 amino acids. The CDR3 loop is CASSPQGNTIYF. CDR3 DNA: TGTGCCAGCAGCCCCCAAGGAAACACCATATATTTT.

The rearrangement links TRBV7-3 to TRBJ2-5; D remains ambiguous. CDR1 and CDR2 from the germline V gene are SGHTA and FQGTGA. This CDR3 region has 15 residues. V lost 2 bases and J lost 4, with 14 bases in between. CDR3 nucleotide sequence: TGTGCCAGCAGCTTAGATTCGAGTCCCTTAGAGACCCAGTACTTC. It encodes CASSLDSSPLETQYF.

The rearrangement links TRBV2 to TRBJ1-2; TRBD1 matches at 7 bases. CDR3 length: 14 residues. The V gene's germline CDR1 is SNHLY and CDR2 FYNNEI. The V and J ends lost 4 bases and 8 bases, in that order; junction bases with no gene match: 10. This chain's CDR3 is CASSVLTGPMGYTF. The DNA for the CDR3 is TGTGCCAGCAGTGTTTTGACAGGGCCGATGGGCTACACCTTC.

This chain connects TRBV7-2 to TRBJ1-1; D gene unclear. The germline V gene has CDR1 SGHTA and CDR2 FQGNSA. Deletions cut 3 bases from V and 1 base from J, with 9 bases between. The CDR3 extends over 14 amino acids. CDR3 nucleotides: TGTGCCAGCAGCTTTATCCGAGGGAACACTGAAGCTTTCTTT. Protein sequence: CASSFIRGNTEAFF. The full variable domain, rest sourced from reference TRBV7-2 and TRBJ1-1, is GAGVSQSPSNKVTEKGKDVELRCDPISGHTALYWYRQSLGQGLEFLIYFQGNSAPDKSGLPSDRFSAERTGGSVSTLTIQRTQQEDSAVYLCASSFIRGNTEAFFGQGTRLTVV.

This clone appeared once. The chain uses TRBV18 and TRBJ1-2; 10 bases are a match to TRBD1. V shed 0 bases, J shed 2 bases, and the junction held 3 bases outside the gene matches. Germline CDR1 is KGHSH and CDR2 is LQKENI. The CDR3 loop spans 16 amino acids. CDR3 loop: CASSPPPGQGNYGYTF. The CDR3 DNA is TGTGCCAGCTCACCACCCCCGGGACAGGGGAACTATGGCTACACCTTC.

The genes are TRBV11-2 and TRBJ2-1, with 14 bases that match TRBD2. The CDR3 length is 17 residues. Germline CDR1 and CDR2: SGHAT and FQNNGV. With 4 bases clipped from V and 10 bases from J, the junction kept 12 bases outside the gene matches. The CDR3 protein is CASSSRGGTSGSGEQFF. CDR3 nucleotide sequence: TGTGCCAGCAGCTCACGGGGAGGGACTAGCGGGAGTGGCGAGCAGTTCTTC.

The chain's CDR3 is CASSLDGRGNQETQYF. In DNA form, the CDR3 reads TGTGCCAGCAGCTTGGACGGCAGGGGAAACCAAGAGACCCAGTACTTC. The gene calls are TRBV5-4 and TRBJ2-5; the D gene is possibly TRBD1 (6 bases). The germline V gene encodes CDR1 SGHNT and CDR2 YYREEE (reference sequence). CDR3 length: 16 amino acids. Trimming left V 0 bases short and J 0 bases short, with 12 bases between.

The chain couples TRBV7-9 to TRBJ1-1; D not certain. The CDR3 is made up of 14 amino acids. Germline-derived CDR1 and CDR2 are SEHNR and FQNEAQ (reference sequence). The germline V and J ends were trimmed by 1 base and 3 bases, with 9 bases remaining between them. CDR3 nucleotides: TGTGCCAGCAGCTTAGGCCCGGGATACACTGAAGCTTTCTTT. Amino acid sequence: CASSLGPGYTEAFF.

The CDR3 DNA reads TGTGCCAGCAGCCCCCTCGGGAGAGGGATCTCTGGGGCCAACGTCCTGACTTTC. It translates to CASSPLGRGISGANVLTF. The chain combines TRBV7-9 with TRBJ2-6; tentatively, D is TRBD2 (6 bases). The germline CDR1 and CDR2 sequences are SEHNR and FQNEAQ (reference sequence). The CDR3 consists of 18 residues. The ends were cut back, 5 bases at V and 0 bases at J, with 17 bases in the middle.

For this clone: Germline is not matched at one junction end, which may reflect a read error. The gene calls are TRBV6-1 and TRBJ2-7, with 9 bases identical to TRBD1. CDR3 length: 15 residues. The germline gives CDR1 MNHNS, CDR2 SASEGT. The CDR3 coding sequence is TGTGCCAGCAGTCAAGCCGGGACAGGGTTCTACGAGCAGTACTTC. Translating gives CASSQAGTGFYEQYF.

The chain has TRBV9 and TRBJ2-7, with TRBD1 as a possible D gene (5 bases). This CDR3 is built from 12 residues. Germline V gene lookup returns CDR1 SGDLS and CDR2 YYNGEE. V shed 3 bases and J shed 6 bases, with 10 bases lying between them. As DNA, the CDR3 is TGTGCCAGCAGCGGATATACAGGCGAGCAGTACTTC. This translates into CASSGYTGEQYF.

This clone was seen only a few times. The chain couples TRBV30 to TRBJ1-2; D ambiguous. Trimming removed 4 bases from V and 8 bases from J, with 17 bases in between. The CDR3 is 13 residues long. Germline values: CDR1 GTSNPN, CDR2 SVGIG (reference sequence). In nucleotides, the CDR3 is TGTGCCTGGAACACAGATAGATTGTTCGGCTACACCTTC. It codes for CAWNTDRLFGYTF.

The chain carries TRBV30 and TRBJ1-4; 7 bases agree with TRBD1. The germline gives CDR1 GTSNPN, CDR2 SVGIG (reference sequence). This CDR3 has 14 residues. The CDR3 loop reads CASEGAPTNEKLFF. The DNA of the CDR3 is TGTGCTTCCGAGGGGGCTCCAACTAATGAAAAACTGTTTTTT.